One sample yielded the 32 T cell receptor beta chains listed below, sequenced in a study of blood T cell repertoires in COVID-19 (dated by TCRdb to the early 2020s). The library was generated by the immunoSEQ multiplex PCR assay. TCRdb carries this immuneACCESS record with in-frame sequences only. Its versions omit some clonotypes, under half of them owing to an unresolved V gene in the studies checked, with the rest unexplained. This sample is represented by about 160,000 clones; roughly 87% of them were singletons. The leading ten clones occupy 3% to 4.5% of the sample. The sequencing sample was made of peripheral blood. Receptors were obtained from a woman between 55 and 75 years old who had recovered from COVID-19.

The chain recombines TRBV5-1 with TRBJ1-1; 9 bases agree with TRBD1. CDR1 and CDR2 (germline): SGHRS, YFSETQ. CDR3 length: 15 residues. V was clipped by 4 bases and J by 1 base; unmatched bases: 5. CDR3 residues: CASSQRTGENTEAFF. In nucleotides, the CDR3 is TGCGCCAGCAGCCAACGGACAGGGGAGAACACTGAAGCTTTCTTT.

A single count supports this clone. This rearrangement joins TRBV7-9 to TRBJ2-5; 7 nucleotides align to TRBD1. Germline-derived CDR1 and CDR2 are SEHNR and FQNEAQ (reference sequence). With 5 bases clipped from V and 3 bases from J, the junction kept 6 bases outside the gene matches. The CDR3 runs to 14 residues. CDR3 amino acids: CASSQRDSEETQYF. As DNA, the CDR3 is TGTGCCAGCAGCCAGAGGGACAGTGAAGAGACCCAGTACTTC.

The chain employs TRBV27 and TRBJ2-7, with D tentatively TRBD2 (6 bases). The V end was cut by 5 bases, the J end by 3 bases, with 17 bases between. Germline-derived CDR1 and CDR2 are MNHEY and SMNVEV (reference sequence). The CDR3 covers 15 residues. The CDR3 bases are TGTGCCAGCAGTGGGGCGCGGGGAAAGATCTACGAGCAGTACTTC. Translation gives CASSGARGKIYEQYF.

This clone has a single count. The chain is built from TRBV9 and TRBJ1-3; 8 nucleotides agree with TRBD1. Trimming at V came to 2 bases and at J to 4 bases, leaving 5 bases not matched to a gene. The CDR3 totals 15 residues. Per the germline V gene, CDR1 is SGDLS and CDR2 is YYNGEE. The CDR3 loop reads CASSVQGAHGNTIYF. CDR3 DNA: TGTGCCAGCAGCGTCCAGGGGGCGCACGGAAACACCATATATTTT. The variable domain in full, completed from reference TRBV9 and TRBJ1-3, reads DSGVTQTPKHLITATGQRVTLRCSPRSGDLSVYWYQQSLDQGLQFLIQYYNGEERAKGNILERFSAQQFPDLHSELNLSSLELGDSALYFCASSVQGAHGNTIYFGEGSWLTVV.

The V and J genes are TRBV15 and TRBJ1-6; D gene unclear. The CDR3 runs to 15 residues. Germline loops: CDR1 LNHNV, CDR2 YYDKDF (reference sequence). With 3 bases removed from V and 8 bases from J, the gap between germline ends came to 14 bases. DNA of the CDR3: TGTGCCACCAGCAGGGAGGGCCCCCAGGATTCACCCCTCCACTTT. Protein: CATSREGPQDSPLHF.

The chain joins TRBV11-3 to TRBJ2-3, with 10 positions matching TRBD2. This CDR3 is built from 17 residues. Trimming at V came to 8 bases and at J to 3 bases, leaving 14 bases not matched to a gene. CDR1 and CDR2 (germline): SGHNT, YENEEA. CDR3 region: CASGVGGPAGGTDTQYF. For the CDR3, the DNA is TGTGCCAGCGGTGTCGGAGGACCAGCGGGGGGGACAGATACGCAGTATTTT.

This clone has a single count. The chain has TRBV5-4 and TRBJ2-5, with TRBD2 identical over 8 bases. With V trimmed by 1 base and J by 5 bases, 7 bases remained unmatched. The V gene's germline CDR1 is SGHNT and CDR2 YYREEE (reference sequence). This CDR3 contains 15 residues. CDR3 bases: TGTGCCAGCAGCTTGTCCAGCGGGGGTAGGGAGACCCAGTACTTC. This encodes CASSLSSGGRETQYF.

CDR3 sequence (DNA): TGTGCCAGCTCACGCAGGACAGGGGAGAGTGAGCAGTTCTTC. Amino acids: CASSRRTGESEQFF. The chain combines TRBV18 with TRBJ2-1; 9 nucleotides align to TRBD1. The CDR3 contains 14 residues. Trimming took 4 bases from V and 9 from J; bases not matched to a gene: 7. Germline CDR1 reads KGHSH; CDR2 reads LQKENI.

The V gene is TRBV4-1, the J gene TRBJ1-2; 8 positions agree with TRBD1. Trimming at V came to 1 base and at J to 8 bases, leaving 12 bases not matched to a gene. In germline, CDR1 is MGHRA, CDR2 YSYEKL. The CDR3 totals 16 residues. CDR3 bases: TGCGCCAGCAGCCAAGCTTCCTACAGGGGGGTGATCGGCTACACCTTC. It translates to CASSQASYRGVIGYTF.

The V gene is TRBV19, the J gene TRBJ2-7, with D hard to call. Germline V gene lookup returns CDR1 LNHDA and CDR2 SQIVND (reference sequence). Trimming shortened V by 6 bases and J by 1 base, and 16 bases separated the two germline ends. This CDR3 spans 15 amino acids. The DNA of the CDR3 is TGTGCCAGTAGCTTAACGGGTAGAAGGTCCTACGAGCAGTACTTC. This codes for CASSLTGRRSYEQYF.

This chain connects TRBV12-3 or TRBV12-4 to TRBJ2-5, with no clear D. CDR3 size: 12 residues. V was trimmed by 3 bases and J by 2 bases, leaving 4 bases between them. As DNA, the CDR3 is TGTGCCAGCAGTTTTAATCAAGAGACCCAGTACTTC. Residues: CASSFNQETQYF.

The CDR3 loop is CASCRGGNQPQHF. CDR3 DNA sequence: TGTGCCAGCTGCCGGGGGGGCAATCAGCCCCAGCATTTT. The chain has TRBV5-6 and TRBJ1-5, with D maybe TRBD1 (5 bases). V lost 7 bases, J lost 2 bases, and 10 bases lay in between. This CDR3 is 13 amino acids long. Germline lookup yields CDR1 SGHDT and CDR2 YYEEEE. Looking up the rest from reference TRBV5-6 and TRBJ1-5 gives the full variable domain: DAGVTQSPTHLIKTRGQQVTLRCSPKSGHDTVSWYQQALGQGPQFIFQYYEEEERQRGNFPDRFSGHQFPNYSSELNVNALLLGDSALYLCASCRGGNQPQHFGDGTRLSIL.

The V call is TRBV9, the J call TRBJ2-7; the match to TRBD1 covers 8 bases. The trim removed 0 bases at V and 2 bases at J, leaving 10 bases unmatched. The CDR3 runs 17 residues. CDR1 is SGDLS and CDR2 is YYNGEE in the germline V gene. CDR3 bases: TGTGCCAGCAGCGTAGGCTATCGGACGACAGGGGCCTACGAGCAGTACTTC. Amino acids: CASSVGYRTTGAYEQYF.

The chain uses TRBV19 and TRBJ2-3, with 10 bases matching TRBD2. CDR3 length equals 17 residues. J gave up 3 bases and V 4 bases, and 10 bases lay outside the gene matches. Germline V gene sequence: CDR1 LNHDA, CDR2 SQIVND (reference sequence). Here the CDR3 reads CASSTSISGGFTDTQYF. As DNA, the CDR3 is TGTGCCAGTAGTACCAGCATTAGCGGGGGGTTTACAGATACGCAGTATTTT.

In nucleotides, the CDR3 is TGTGCCAGCAGTTTACCCGGGACAGGGTATGGCTACACCTTC. Translation: CASSLPGTGYGYTF. The chain is built from TRBV28 and TRBJ1-2, with 9 bases lining up with TRBD1. Germline V gene lookup returns CDR1 MDHEN and CDR2 SYDVKM. Trimming took 2 bases from V and 5 from J; bases not matched to a gene: 3. The CDR3 loop spans 14 amino acids.

The CDR3 region has the DNA TGTGCCTGGAGTCTATCATACGAGCAGTACTTC. Its protein product is CAWSLSYEQYF. The V gene is TRBV30, the J gene TRBJ2-7; D is uncertain. Trimming left V 2 bases short and J 4 bases short, with 6 bases between. The CDR3 is made up of 11 amino acids. Germline CDR1 and CDR2: GTSNPN and SVGIG (reference sequence). The variable domain in full, completed from reference TRBV30 and TRBJ2-7, reads SQTIHQWPATLVQPVGSPLSLECTVEGTSNPNLYWYRQAAGRGLQLLFYSVGIGQISSEVPQNLSASRPQDRQFILSSKKLLLSDSGFYLCAWSLSYEQYFGPGTRLTVT.

The chain has TRBV10-3 and TRBJ2-3; 10 bases are a match to TRBD2. CDR3 length: 14 amino acids. The germline V gene has CDR1 ENHRY and CDR2 SYGVKD. V gave up 11 bases and J gave up 0 bases; unmatched junction bases: 5. The CDR3 bases are TGTGCCGCACGTAGCGGGGGGAGCACAGATACGCAGTATTTT. Its protein product is CAARSGGSTDTQYF.

This chain links TRBV7-3 with TRBJ2-3; TRBD1 might be the D (6 bases). The CDR3 is 14 residues long. Trimming removed 5 bases from V and 4 bases from J, with 13 bases in between. In germline, CDR1 is SGHTA, CDR2 FQGTGA. This CDR3 reads CASSPTKGADTQYF. CDR3 sequence (DNA): TGTGCCAGCAGCCCGACAAAGGGGGCAGATACGCAGTATTTT.

V is TRBV7-2 and J is TRBJ2-3; 9 bases line up with TRBD2. Germline V gene lookup returns CDR1 SGHTA and CDR2 FQGNSA. V was pared by 5 bases and J by 6 bases, with 12 bases of the junction left unmatched. This CDR3 is 16 amino acids long. The CDR3 nucleotides are TGTGCCAGCAGCGTTCAAAGCGGGGGGTTTGTCGATACGCAGTATTTT. Translating it yields CASSVQSGGFVDTQYF.

The chain employs TRBV4-1 and TRBJ2-5; a possible D gene is TRBD1 (5 bases). CDR3 length: 13 amino acids. With 4 bases removed from V and 5 bases from J, the gap between germline ends came to 11 bases. CDR1 and CDR2 (germline): MGHRA, YSYEKL. The CDR3 protein is CASSPLAGETQYF. The CDR3 coding sequence is TGCGCCAGCAGCCCCCTCGCAGGGGAGACCCAGTACTTC.

The chain is built from TRBV4-2 and TRBJ2-3; D uncertain. The V end lost 0 bases, the J end lost 3 bases, and 7 bases lay between the germline ends. CDR3 length equals 14 residues. The germline gives CDR1 LGHNA, CDR2 YNFKEQ. DNA of the CDR3: TGTGCCAGCAGCCAAGATCCCCAGACAGATACGCAGTATTTT. Its protein is CASSQDPQTDTQYF.

The rearrangement joins TRBV5-1 to TRBJ1-5; possibly TRBD1 for D (5 bases). V was cut by 7 bases and J by 5 bases, with 13 bases left in between. In germline, CDR1 is SGHRS, CDR2 YFSETQ. The CDR3 runs 13 residues. In nucleotides, the CDR3 is TGCGCCAGCGCCTCAGGGCTTGATCAGCCCCAGCATTTT. Amino acids: CASASGLDQPQHF.

The chain recombines TRBV10-3 with TRBJ1-2, with D tentatively TRBD1 (5 bases). The CDR3 is 16 residues long. V was cut by 6 bases and J by 8 bases, with 25 bases left in between. CDR1 is ENHRY, CDR2 SYGVKD, per germline. The DNA of the CDR3 is TGTGCCATCAGCGAAGCCAGACAGTCCAGTTCGAAAGGCTACACCTTC. This sequence encodes CAISEARQSSSKGYTF.

The rearrangement links TRBV19 to TRBJ2-7; 10 bases line up with TRBD1. V was pared by 4 bases and J by 2 bases, with 5 bases of the junction left unmatched. Germline CDR1 reads LNHDA; CDR2 reads SQIVND (reference sequence). CDR3 size: 15 residues. The CDR3 DNA follows: TGTGCCAGTAGTAGGGACAGGGGAGGAACCTACGAGCAGTACTTC. As protein: CASSRDRGGTYEQYF.

The chain links TRBV27 to TRBJ1-3, with TRBD1 as a possible D gene (6 bases). Germline lookup yields CDR1 MNHEY and CDR2 SMNVEV (reference sequence). The V end was cut by 5 bases, the J end by 0 bases, with 14 bases between. The CDR3 contains 16 residues. CDR3 nucleotide sequence: TGTGCCAGCAGTCCCACTGGGGGCGCCTCTGGAAACACCATATATTTT. This codes for CASSPTGGASGNTIYF.

The chain employs TRBV6-2 or TRBV6-3 and TRBJ1-1, with a weak D call TRBD1 (5 bases). The CDR3 is made up of 15 amino acids. CDR1 and CDR2 (germline): MNHEY, SVGEGT. Trimming stripped 0 bases from V and 5 bases from J, with 13 bases between. The CDR3 nucleotides are TGTGCCAGCAGTTACTCGTATCAGGGAAATACTGAAGCTTTCTTT. Encoded protein: CASSYSYQGNTEAFF.

This chain joins TRBV19 and TRBJ1-2; 8 bases are shared with TRBD1. The CDR3 runs 15 residues. V lost 4 bases to trimming and J lost 7 bases; unmatched junction nucleotides: 11. CDR1 and CDR2 from the germline V gene are LNHDA and SQIVND (reference sequence). The CDR3 DNA reads TGTGCCAGTAGTACTCCGGGACAGGCCACTTCTGGCTACACCTTC. Residues: CASSTPGQATSGYTF. Together with reference TRBV19 and TRBJ1-2, the CDR3 gives the full variable domain: DGGITQSPKYLFRKEGQNVTLSCEQNLNHDAMYWYRQDPGQGLRLIYYSQIVNDFQKGDIAEGYSVSREKKESFPLTVTSAQKNPTAFYLCASSTPGQATSGYTFGSGTRLTVV.

The V call is TRBV28, the J call TRBJ1-1; tentative D call: TRBD1 (5 bases). V was trimmed by 4 bases and J by 3 bases, leaving 12 bases between them. The CDR3 sequence is 14 residues long. Germline V CDR1 and CDR2: MDHEN, SYDVKM. DNA of the CDR3: TGTGCCAGCAGTTCCGCAGGGATAGACACTGAAGCTTTCTTT. Encoded protein: CASSSAGIDTEAFF.

This clone occurred once. The V and J genes are TRBV4-3 and TRBJ2-5; 12 bases line up with TRBD2. The CDR3 sequence is 14 residues long. V lost 2 bases to trimming and J lost 9 bases; unmatched junction nucleotides: 4. In germline, CDR1 is LGHNA, CDR2 YSLEER. CDR3 bases: TGCGCCAGCAGCCAACGACTAGCGGGGGCGTCCCAGTACTTC. This translates into CASSQRLAGASQYF.

The gene calls are TRBV28 and TRBJ1-1; D might be TRBD1 (5 bases). The CDR3 is 13 residues long. The germline CDR1 and CDR2 sequences are MDHEN and SYDVKM. V was pared by 6 bases and J by 9 bases, with 17 bases between. This chain's CDR3 is CASSPRQTTQAFF. CDR3 in DNA: TGTGCCAGCAGCCCTCGACAGACCACCCAAGCTTTCTTT.

The chain is built from TRBV6-5 and TRBJ1-1; 9 nucleotides line up with TRBD1. Per germline, CDR1 MNHEY and CDR2 SVGAGI. V shed 8 bases, J shed 3 bases, and the junction held 10 bases outside the gene matches. This CDR3 comprises 15 residues. DNA of the CDR3: TGTGCCAGCGGGTCTACAGGGGGCCGACACACTGAAGCTTTCTTT. Its translation is CASGSTGGRHTEAFF.

This sequence joins TRBV6-2 or TRBV6-3 and TRBJ1-1; D gene unclear. The ends were cut back, 5 bases at V and 0 bases at J, with 16 bases in the middle. Germline V gene sequence: CDR1 MNHEY, CDR2 SVGEGT. The CDR3 has 16 residues. CDR3 in amino acids: CASSTYPSSMNTEAFF. In nucleotides, the CDR3 is TGTGCCAGCAGTACCTACCCTAGCAGCATGAACACTGAAGCTTTCTTT.